Following are 11 T cell receptor beta chains from one sample sequenced in a study of regulatory T cells in long-lasting Graves disease. Time point: newly diagnosed GD, antithyroid drugs for less than 3 months. Extracted PBMC RNA gave rise to the TCR library. In building TCR beta libraries, iRepertoire HTBI primers were used together with Arm-PCR of CDR3 regions. TCRdb re-analysed the multiplex PCR reads in MiXCR, keeping a single row per CDR3 protein. The table has about 500,000 distinct CDR3 sequences, about 12% seen once. The sample was also linked to a second study, of T cells in Graves' hyperthyroidism and ophthalmopathy.

The starting material was peripheral blood mononuclear cells (PBMCs), obtained at new diagnosis, from a patient treated with antithyroid drugs. These receptors all stem from a woman aged 25 to 39 with Graves disease.

This clonotype was detected only a few times. The chain recombines TRBV13 with TRBJ1-2, with 12 positions matching TRBD1. J was trimmed by 5 bases and V by 2 bases; bases with no gene match: 6. Germline CDR1 reads PRHDT; CDR2 reads FYEKMQ (reference sequence). This CDR3 comprises 16 residues. As DNA, the CDR3 is TGTGCCAGCAGCTTAATCCGGGACAGGGGGCTTTATGGCTACACCTTC. Amino acids: CASSLIRDRGLYGYTF.

This clonotype was found many times. CDR3 sequence reads: CASTFEVTVTGNTIYF. CDR3 DNA: TGTGCCAGCACCTTTGAGGTTACGGTCACTGGAAACACCATATATTTT. The V call is TRBV2, the J call TRBJ1-3; D ambiguous. With 7 bases removed from V and 2 bases from J, the gap between germline ends came to 18 bases. This CDR3 contains 16 residues. Looked up from germline, CDR1 is SNHLY and CDR2 is FYNNEI.

Ten or more counts support this clonotype. One junction end disagrees with the germline gene, perhaps due to a read error. The rearrangement uses TRBV14 and TRBJ2-1; D is perhaps TRBD2 (6 bases). The CDR3 is 13 residues long. CDR1 SGHDN and CDR2 FVKESK come from the germline V gene. CDR3 residues: CASSQEKEGPRLF. The CDR3 DNA is TGTGCCAGCAGCCAAGAGAAGGAGGGGCCGAGGCTCTTC.

This clonotype showed up many times. The genes are TRBV19 and TRBJ2-2; D is unresolved. There are 16 residues in the CDR3. CDR1 is LNHDA, CDR2 SQIVND, per germline (reference sequence). The V and J ends lost 5 bases and 4 bases respectively, with 17 bases between them. The CDR3 DNA follows: TGTGCCAGTAGTTTGGACCACCAAGTAATCACCGGGGAGCTGTTTTTT. It codes for CASSLDHQVITGELFF.

This clonotype has a count of ten or more. This chain joins TRBV24-1 and TRBJ1-1, with TRBD1 matching 7 bases. The junction had 8 bases not matched to a gene; V was cut back by 3 bases and J by 5 bases. The CDR3 has 15 amino acids. CDR1 KGHDR and CDR2 SFDVKD come from the germline V gene. CDR3 amino acids: CATSDPRQGNTEAFF. In DNA, the CDR3 is TGTGCCACCAGTGATCCTCGACAGGGAAATACTGAAGCTTTCTTT.

This clonotype appeared many times. The J gene is TRBJ2-1, the V gene TRBV20-1; 12 nucleotides align to TRBD2. Per the germline V gene, CDR1 is DFQATT and CDR2 is SNEGSKA (reference sequence). Trimming removed 0 bases from V and 4 bases from J; junction bases left unmatched: 1. This CDR3 is 15 amino acids long. The CDR3 coding sequence is TGCAGTGCTAGAGAACTAGCGGGGGGTTACAATGAGCAGTTCTTC. It codes for CSARELAGGYNEQFF.

The V and J genes are TRBV5-1 and TRBJ2-4, with 7 bases lining up with TRBD2. The CDR3 consists of 15 residues. V gave up 0 bases and J gave up 9 bases; unmatched junction bases: 9. CDR1 SGHRS and CDR2 YFSETQ come from the germline V gene. The CDR3 bases are TGCGCCAGCAGCTTGGCCCCAGGGTCGGGAGGCATTCAGTACTTC. This translates into CASSLAPGSGGIQYF.

This clonotype came up many times. The gene calls are TRBV29-1 and TRBJ2-1, with 12 nucleotides matching TRBD2. The V segment lost 7 bases and the J segment 0 bases; nucleotides outside the gene matches: 7. Germline values: CDR1 SQVTM, CDR2 ANQGSEA. The CDR3 sequence is 16 residues long. CDR3 region: CSGDGTSGRSYNEQFF. CDR3 DNA: TGCAGCGGCGACGGGACTAGCGGGCGCTCCTACAATGAGCAGTTCTTC.

This clonotype was counted a few times. V is TRBV20-1 and J is TRBJ2-7; 11 bases fit TRBD2. This CDR3 spans 13 amino acids. V shed 6 bases and J 3 bases; nucleotides not matched to a gene: 4. Germline V gene data show CDR1 as DFQATT and CDR2 as SNEGSKA (reference sequence). CDR3 nucleotide sequence: TGCAGTGCCCCGACTAGCGGGGACTACGAGCAGTACTTC. This encodes CSAPTSGDYEQYF.

The chain uses TRBV20-1 and TRBJ1-5; D is unresolved. CDR3 length equals 14 residues. Trimming shortened V by 4 bases and J by 7 bases, and 17 bases separated the two germline ends. Germline V gene data show CDR1 as DFQATT and CDR2 as SNEGSKA (reference sequence). The CDR3 loop reads CSATQPDVGQPQHF. The CDR3 bases are TGCAGTGCTACTCAACCGGACGTAGGACAGCCCCAGCATTTT.

This clonotype was seen ten or more times. V gene TRBV11-1 combines with J gene TRBJ2-1; perhaps TRBD2 as D (6 bases). The V gene's germline CDR1 is SGHAT and CDR2 FQDESV (reference sequence). The CDR3 has 16 amino acids. V was cut by 2 bases and J by 0 bases, with 11 bases left in between. The CDR3 DNA is TGTGCCAGCAGCTTACTCCTAGCGTCCTCCTACAATGAGCAGTTCTTC. It translates to CASSLLLASSYNEQFF. Filled out from reference TRBV11-1 and TRBJ2-1, the complete variable domain reads EAEVAQSPRYKITEKSQAVAFWCDPISGHATLYWYRQILGQGPELLVQFQDESVVDDSQLPKDRFSAERLKGVDSTLKIQPAELGDSAMYLCASSLLLASSYNEQFFGPGTRLTVL.